One sample yielded the 11 T cell receptor beta chains listed below, sequenced in a study of cytotoxic CD8 clonotypes in ibrutinib-treated CLL. Clones were read by immunoSEQ multiplex PCR, and TCRdb kept only the in-frame ones, dropping some. Here the sample spans over 110,000 clones, approximately 90% being singletons. This specimen consisted of PBMCs, obtained after 12 months of ibrutinib treatment. All receptors come from a human donor with chronic lymphocytic leukemia.

CDR3 sequence (DNA): TGTGCCAGCAGTTCGCCTCTGAAAACAGGCTACGAGCAGTACTTC. It specifies CASSSPLKTGYEQYF. The V call is TRBV28, the J call TRBJ2-7; D might be TRBD1 (5 bases). This CDR3 comprises 15 residues. V was pared by 4 bases and J by 3 bases, with 16 bases between. Germline CDR1 reads MDHEN; CDR2 reads SYDVKM.

This clone was found once. The rearrangement joins TRBV4-2 to TRBJ1-2; tentatively, D is TRBD1 (5 bases). Trimming shortened V by 3 bases and J by 3 bases, and 17 bases separated the two germline ends. Germline CDR1 reads LGHNA; CDR2 reads YNFKEQ. The CDR3 totals 16 residues. CDR3 region: CASSQEAGQGDYGYTF. For the CDR3, the DNA is TGTGCCAGCAGCCAGGAGGCTGGTCAGGGTGACTATGGCTACACCTTC.

The chain has TRBV10-2 and TRBJ2-2; D might be TRBD1 (7 bases). CDR1 WSHSY and CDR2 SAAADI come from the germline V gene. V was pared by 8 bases and J by 0 bases, with 16 bases between. This CDR3 has 16 residues. The CDR3 nucleotides read TGCGCCAGCGCCCACTCAGGGGGGACGAACACCGGGGAGCTGTTTTTT. Translation: CASAHSGGTNTGELFF.

This clone came up a few times. J is TRBJ1-2 and V is TRBV18; a possible D gene is TRBD1 (6 bases). The CDR3 sequence is 15 residues long. CDR1 KGHSH and CDR2 LQKENI come from the germline V gene. V was trimmed by 3 bases and J by 5 bases, leaving 16 bases between them. The CDR3 region is CASSPSTGGQYGYTF. In DNA, the CDR3 is TGTGCCAGCTCACCGTCGACAGGTGGGCAGTATGGCTACACCTTC. Looking up the rest from reference TRBV18 and TRBJ1-2 gives the full variable domain: NAGVMQNPRHLVRRRGQEARLRCSPMKGHSHVYWYRQLPEEGLKFMVYLQKENIIDESGMPKERFSAEFPKEGPSILRIQQVVRGDSAAYFCASSPSTGGQYGYTFGSGTRLTVV.

The chain has TRBV5-1 and TRBJ2-2, with D possibly being TRBD2 (5 bases). V was shortened by 0 bases and J by 4 bases, with 13 bases between the two germline ends. This CDR3 spans 16 amino acids. The germline V gene encodes CDR1 SGHRS and CDR2 YFSETQ. Here the CDR3 DNA reads TGCGCCAGCAGCTTGGGGGCAGACGCGGGCACCGGGGAGCTGTTTTTT. This encodes CASSLGADAGTGELFF.

This clone was seen a handful of times. This sequence joins TRBV11-2 and TRBJ1-5; D unclear. Between the trimmed V and J ends, which lost 2 bases and 0 bases, there was a span of 5 bases. This CDR3 spans 14 amino acids. CDR1 and CDR2 from the germline V gene are SGHAT and FQNNGV. The CDR3 protein is CASSLSDSNQPQHF. In DNA form, the CDR3 reads TGTGCCAGCAGCTTAAGTGATAGCAATCAGCCCCAGCATTTT.

The rearrangement joins TRBV7-9 to TRBJ2-1; TRBD2 aligns across 8 bases. CDR1 is SEHNR and CDR2 is FQNEAQ in the germline V gene (reference sequence). V lost 3 bases, J lost 8 bases, and 12 bases stayed unmatched. The CDR3 covers 16 residues. In DNA, the CDR3 is TGTGCCAGCAGCTTGTCCCCGGGACTAGGTTTGGATGAGCAGTTCTTC. Encoded protein: CASSLSPGLGLDEQFF.

V is TRBV7-3 and J is TRBJ2-3, with TRBD1 identical over 8 bases. The CDR3 sequence is 15 residues long. Trimming took 4 bases from V and 3 from J; bases not matched to a gene: 6. CDR1 and CDR2 (germline): SGHTA, FQGTGA. The CDR3 DNA reads as TGTGCCAGCAGCTCCCAGGGGGCAAGGACAGATACGCAGTATTTT. Its protein is CASSSQGARTDTQYF.

This chain uses TRBV19 with TRBJ2-7; possibly TRBD1 for D (6 bases). Germline CDR1 and CDR2: LNHDA and SQIVND (reference sequence). CDR3 length: 14 residues. Between the trimmed V and J ends, which lost 5 bases and 4 bases, there was a span of 15 bases. This CDR3 reads CASSSGQGKYEQYF. In DNA, the CDR3 is TGTGCCAGTAGTTCTGGTCAGGGGAAGTACGAGCAGTACTTC. The full variable domain, its missing parts supplied by reference TRBV19 and TRBJ2-7, is DGGITQSPKYLFRKEGQNVTLSCEQNLNHDAMYWYRQDPGQGLRLIYYSQIVNDFQKGDIAEGYSVSREKKESFPLTVTSAQKNPTAFYLCASSSGQGKYEQYFGPGTRLTVT.

V gene TRBV11-2 combines with J gene TRBJ2-1; D gene unclear. Germline V gene lookup returns CDR1 SGHAT and CDR2 FQNNGV. This CDR3 has 15 amino acids. V was cut by 3 bases and J by 0 bases, with 9 bases left in between. CDR3 DNA: TGTGCCAGCAGCTTTAACTTGGACTCCTACAATGAGCAGTTCTTC. It specifies CASSFNLDSYNEQFF.

This chain links TRBV9 with TRBJ2-4; D not resolved. Germline V lookup: CDR1 SGDLS, CDR2 YYNGEE. V dropped 2 bases and J dropped 0 bases, with 6 bases sitting between them. The CDR3 length is 14 residues. DNA for the CDR3: TGTGCCAGCAGCGTGGGCCTAGCCAAAAACATTCAGTACTTC. Translating it yields CASSVGLAKNIQYF. Combining the CDR3 with reference TRBV9 and TRBJ2-4 gives the whole variable domain DSGVTQTPKHLITATGQRVTLRCSPRSGDLSVYWYQQSLDQGLQFLIQYYNGEERAKGNILERFSAQQFPDLHSELNLSSLELGDSALYFCASSVGLAKNIQYFGAGTRLSVL.